This T cell receptor beta chain stems from a study of naive and memory T cell subsets. The V gene's germline CDR1 is MNHEY and CDR2 SMNVEV (reference sequence). This CDR3 region has 15 residues. Trimming cost V 1 base and J 8 bases; bases outside gene matches: 7. The beta constant-region primer was an equimolar mix of two oligonucleotides covering TRBC1 and TRBC2. Ligated cDNA was amplified by four rounds of PCR with nested alpha and beta constant-region primers and SP2. TCRdb reprocessed the UMI-ligation and nested PCR reads with MiXCR, giving one entry per CDR3 protein. The sample comprises some 83,000 distinct CDR3 sequences, over 9% of which are singletons, and around 1.3% rests with the top ten. Study results and caveats: Expression changes during T cell differentiation may affect RNA-based TCR counts.

With regard to this clonotype: Antigen specificity is unknown.

CD4 T cells were positively selected, then CD8 T cells from the CD4-negative fraction. Four subsets defined by CD45RA and CD27 were sorted after CD3, CD4, CD8 and live/dead staining. V usage is TRBV27 and J usage is TRBJ1-5; 8 bases line up with TRBD1. This TCR came from a human donor in good health. The source material was naive CD8+ T cells from blood. CDR3 protein: CASSLYRTGQEPQHF. CDR3 nucleotides: TGTGCCAGCAGTTTATATCGGACAGGGCAAGAGCCCCAGCATTTT.